This T cell receptor beta chain derives from a study of vaccination and CD4 T cells after COVID-19. Overall study results and limits: Spike mono-reactivity applied to 304 of 307 vaccine-specific clones detected in convalescent patients.

An Oncomine TCR Beta short-read assay was used to sequence the DNA from cultured CD4+ T cells. TCRdb analysed the PCR reads with MiXCR anew, one entry per CDR3 protein. Seen here are around 7,100 distinct CDR3 sequences, 50% to 60% observed once, and the top ten hold about 25%. The V gene lost 0 bases and the J gene lost 7 bases, with 22 bases spanning the gap. The CDR3 spans 16 residues. Germline V gene data show CDR1 as SQVTM and CDR2 as ANQGSEA. As for this clonotype: The antigen is unknown.

Treatment denoted: approximately nine-day PBMC culture with coronavirus spike peptide pools or control peptides (ViraFEST assay). The unexposed donor provided CD4+ T cells, which were taken before the COVID-19 pandemic (2011-2018). Sequenced input: CD4+ T cells from blood, cultured in vitro. The sequence came from a human donor in good health. This chain uses TRBV29-1 with TRBJ2-7; the D gene is possibly TRBD2 (6 bases). The DNA for the CDR3 is TGCAGCGTTGAAGATCTTGGGACGGGAGCTCCTGGGGAGCAGTACTTC. Protein sequence: CSVEDLGTGAPGEQYF.